The 13 T cell receptor beta chains in this list originate from one sample, sequenced in a study of blood T cell repertoires in COVID-19. Some clones are missing from TCRdb's copy, which holds only in-frame ones; the method was immunoSEQ multiplex PCR. This table has 150,000 to 200,000 clones, roughly 78% appearing once. Sequencing was done on a sample of peripheral blood. Receptors originate from a man aged 65 to 79 with active or convalescent COVID-19.

V and J are TRBV9 and TRBJ2-5; perhaps TRBD2 as D (5 bases). Per the germline V gene, CDR1 is SGDLS and CDR2 is YYNGEE. This CDR3 is 17 amino acids long. Trimming stripped 0 bases from V and 2 bases from J, with 17 bases between. CDR3 loop: CASSVDMSASRQETQYF. CDR3 DNA sequence: TGTGCCAGCAGCGTAGATATGTCGGCTAGCAGACAAGAGACCCAGTACTTC.

Only a few counts were recorded for this clone. This sample includes further DNA sequences coding for the same CDR3. The CDR3 bases are TGCGCCAGCAGCTTGGGACAGGGGGACAATCAGCCCCAGCATTTT. Encoded protein: CASSLGQGDNQPQHF. The J gene is TRBJ1-5, the V gene TRBV5-1; 9 bases line up with TRBD1. Per the germline V gene, CDR1 is SGHRS and CDR2 is YFSETQ. The CDR3 extends over 15 amino acids. The V gene end was trimmed by 0 bases and the J gene end by 3 bases; junction bases not matched to a gene: 1.

The rearrangement uses TRBV5-1 and TRBJ1-2; possibly TRBD1 for D (6 bases). The CDR3 spans 14 residues. Germline V gene data show CDR1 as SGHRS and CDR2 as YFSETQ. V was shortened by 0 bases and J by 5 bases, with 11 bases between the two germline ends. CDR3 residues: CASSLDRAEYGYTF. The CDR3 DNA reads as TGCGCCAGCAGCTTGGACAGGGCTGAATATGGCTACACCTTC.

The CDR3 bases are TGTGCCAGCAGTTTGACAGGGTTTAGCAATCAGCCCCAGCATTTT. Residues: CASSLTGFSNQPQHF. V is TRBV27 and J is TRBJ1-5; 7 bases are shared with TRBD1. The germline V gene encodes CDR1 MNHEY and CDR2 SMNVEV (reference sequence). The CDR3 extends over 15 amino acids. V was clipped by 3 bases and J by 0 bases; unmatched bases: 2.

The rearrangement uses TRBV10-3 and TRBJ1-6; D might be TRBD1 (6 bases). Trimming removed 4 bases at V and 7 bases at J, with 11 bases between. Germline V gives CDR1 ENHRY, CDR2 SYGVKD. The CDR3 runs 14 residues. The CDR3 DNA sequence: TGTGCCATCAGTGTGAGTCAGGGGAATTCACCCCTCCACTTT. Amino acid sequence: CAISVSQGNSPLHF.

The V call is TRBV3-1 (or the pseudogene TRBV3-2), the J call TRBJ2-4; possible D gene TRBD1, 5 bases. This CDR3 region has 12 residues. Germline V gives CDR1 LGHDT, CDR2 YNNKEL (reference sequence). V lost 4 bases and J 14 bases, leaving 15 bases between the germline ends. CDR3 in DNA: TGTGCCAGCAGCCTTGGTGGGGCAGGGAAGTACTTC. It codes for CASSLGGAGKYF.

CDR3 protein: CASSQTPGAYGYTF. CDR3 sequence (DNA): TGTGCCAGCAGCCAAACCCCGGGAGCCTATGGCTACACCTTC. The chain combines TRBV4-2 with TRBJ1-2; D call uncertain. V lost 2 bases to trimming and J lost 4 bases, with 11 bases between them. Per germline, CDR1 LGHNA and CDR2 YNFKEQ. The CDR3 has 14 residues.

The genes are TRBV30 and TRBJ1-2; a possible D gene is TRBD1 (5 bases). V dropped 8 bases and J dropped 6 bases, with 7 bases sitting between them. This CDR3 is 9 amino acids long. The germline V gene encodes CDR1 GTSNPN and CDR2 SVGIG (reference sequence). CDR3 sequence: CAGGDGYTF. For the CDR3, the DNA is TGTGCCGGAGGGGATGGCTACACCTTC.

The V gene is TRBV12-3 or TRBV12-4, the J gene TRBJ1-2; D gene uncertain. V was shortened by 7 bases and J by 5 bases, with 8 bases between the two germline ends. The CDR3 runs to 11 residues. This chain's CDR3 is CASTSGYGYTF. For the CDR3, the DNA is TGTGCCAGCACCTCCGGGTATGGCTACACCTTC.

The V and J genes are TRBV30 and TRBJ1-6; D not certain. The CDR3 covers 13 residues. CDR1 and CDR2 (germline): GTSNPN, SVGIG (reference sequence). Trimming cost V 2 bases and J 9 bases, with 11 bases left between them. CDR3 sequence: CAWSLGEGSPLHF. The CDR3 bases are TGTGCCTGGAGTTTGGGCGAGGGTTCACCCCTCCACTTT.

The chain carries TRBV7-9 and TRBJ1-1, with D unclear. Germline-derived CDR1 and CDR2 are SEHNR and FQNEAQ (reference sequence). CDR3 length: 13 residues. V was pared by 6 bases and J by 2 bases, with 10 bases between. DNA for the CDR3: TGTGCCAGCAGGCAAAACAGAAACACTGAAGCTTTCTTT. Amino acid sequence: CASRQNRNTEAFF. Filled out from reference TRBV7-9 and TRBJ1-1, the complete variable domain reads DTGVSQNPRHKITKRGQNVTFRCDPISEHNRLYWYRQTLGQGPEFLTYFQNEAQLEKSRLLSDRFSAERPKGSFSTLEIQRTEQGDSAMYLCASRQNRNTEAFFGQGTRLTVV.

V usage is TRBV13 and J usage is TRBJ2-1; possible D gene TRBD2, 5 bases. V lost 7 bases, J lost 3 bases, and 13 bases lay in between. There are 14 residues in the CDR3. Germline values: CDR1 PRHDT, CDR2 FYEKMQ (reference sequence). The chain's CDR3 is CASTPPDYYNEQFF. The DNA of the CDR3 is TGTGCCAGCACCCCACCAGACTACTACAATGAGCAGTTCTTC.

The V call is TRBV5-1, the J call TRBJ2-1; TRBD2 matches 8 bases. CDR1 is SGHRS and CDR2 is YFSETQ in the germline V gene. Trimming removed 5 bases from V and 8 bases from J; junction bases left unmatched: 9. The CDR3 consists of 14 residues. CDR3 bases: TGCGCCAGCAGGGGCGGGAGGAGTCTGGATGAGCAGTTCTTC. It specifies CASRGGRSLDEQFF.